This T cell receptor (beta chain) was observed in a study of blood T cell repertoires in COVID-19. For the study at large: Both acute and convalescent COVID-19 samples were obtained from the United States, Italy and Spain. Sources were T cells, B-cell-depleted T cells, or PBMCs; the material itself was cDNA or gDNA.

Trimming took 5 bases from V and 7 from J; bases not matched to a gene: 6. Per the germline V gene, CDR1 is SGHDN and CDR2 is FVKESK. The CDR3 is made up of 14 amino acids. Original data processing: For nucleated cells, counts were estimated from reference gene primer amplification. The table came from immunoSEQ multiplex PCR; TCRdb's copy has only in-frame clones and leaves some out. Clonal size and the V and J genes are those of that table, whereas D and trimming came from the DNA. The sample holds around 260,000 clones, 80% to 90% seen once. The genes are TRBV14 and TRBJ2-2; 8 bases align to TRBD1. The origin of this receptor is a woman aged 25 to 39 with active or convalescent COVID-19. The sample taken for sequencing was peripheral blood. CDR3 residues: CASSEDREIGELFF. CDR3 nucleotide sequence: TGTGCCAGCAGCGAGGACAGGGAGATCGGGGAGCTGTTTTTT. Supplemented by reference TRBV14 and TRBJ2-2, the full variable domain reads EAGVTQFPSHSVIEKGQTVTLRCDPISGHDNLYWYRRVMGKEIKFLLHFVKESKQDESGMPNNRFLAERTGGTYSTLKVQPAELEDSGVYFCASSEDREIGELFFGEGSRLTVL.